The sequence of this T cell receptor (beta chain) was determined in a study of T cells after posttransplantation cyclophosphamide. General study points: Tissue-infiltrating T cells from skin or gut overlapped little with blood T cells. Donor-recipient repertoire similarity was low at 1-2 months, rising over year one. TRB clonality was highly associated with recipient CMV seropositivity and reactivation.

From germline, CDR1 is SGHAT and CDR2 FQNNGV. The CDR3 totals 14 residues. The germline V and J ends were trimmed by 1 base and 3 bases, with 10 bases remaining between them. The naive gate required viable CD3+CD4+ or CD3+CD8+ cells with CCR7+CD45RA+CD45RO-CD95-CD27+CD28+ phenotype. Worth noting for this clone: Its antigen is currently unknown.

The data were produced by immunoSEQ multiplex PCR, yet TCRdb's version contains in-frame clones alone and is incomplete. The sample contains about 31,000 clones, about 91% of which appear only once. The sequencing input was naive CD4+ T cells sorted from blood. The chain joins TRBV11-2 to TRBJ2-7; D may be TRBD1 (6 bases). This clonotype originated in a man in his thirties or forties in good health and a related stem cell transplant donor. CDR3: CASSLAQGSYEQYF. DNA for the CDR3: TGTGCCAGCAGCTTAGCACAGGGAAGCTACGAGCAGTACTTC.